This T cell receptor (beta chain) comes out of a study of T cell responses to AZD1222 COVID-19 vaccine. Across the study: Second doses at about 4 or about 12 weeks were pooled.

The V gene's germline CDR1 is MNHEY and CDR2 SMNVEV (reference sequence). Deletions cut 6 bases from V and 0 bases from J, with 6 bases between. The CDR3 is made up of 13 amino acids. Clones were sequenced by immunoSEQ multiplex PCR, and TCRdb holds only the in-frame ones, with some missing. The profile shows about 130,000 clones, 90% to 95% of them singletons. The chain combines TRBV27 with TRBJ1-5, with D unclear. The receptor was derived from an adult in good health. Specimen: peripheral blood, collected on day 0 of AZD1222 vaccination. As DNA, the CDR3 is TGTGCCAGCAGCTATATTAGCAATCAGCCCCAGCATTTT. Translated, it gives CASSYISNQPQHF.